This TCR beta chain came from a study of yellow fever vaccine responses in identical twins. Remarks on this clonotype: Its target is not known.

TCRdb independently ran MiXCR on the RT-PCR reads; one entry per CDR3 protein. The table shows about 34,000 distinct CDR3 sequences, with 45% to 65% occurring only once. Study outcomes and limitations: Twins' vaccine T cell responses were reported to seem partly convergent and partly personalized.

The germline V gene has CDR1 SGHRS and CDR2 YFSETQ. J gave up 8 bases and V 2 bases, and 1 base lay outside the gene matches. The CDR3 sequence is 12 residues long. The rearrangement uses TRBV5-1 and TRBJ2-1; 7 bases are shared with TRBD1. Sequenced here: T cells from blood (PBMCs), unsorted or a sorted subset (not recorded which), sampled before or after yellow fever vaccination (not recorded which). This receptor was identified in a woman between 18 and 29 years old who received the yellow fever vaccine. The CDR3 DNA follows: TGCGCCAGCAGCTTACAGGGGTATGAGCAGTTCTTC. Its translation: CASSLQGYEQFF.